Listed here is a single TCR beta chain. The assay was immunoSEQ multiplex PCR, and TCRdb's table has in-frame clones only and misses some. The sample lists approximately 90,000 clones; approximately 81% were seen once. The sample belongs to a study of blood T cell repertoires in COVID-19. Study as a whole: Nucleic acid was either cDNA or gDNA, and it came from T cells, B-cell-depleted T cells, or PBMCs.

Germline V gives CDR1 MDHEN, CDR2 SYDVKM. V dropped 3 bases and J dropped 6 bases, with 12 bases sitting between them. The CDR3 is 14 amino acids. The chain has TRBV28 and TRBJ2-1; D gene uncertain. This TCR was recovered from an older man with active or convalescent COVID-19. The sequenced sample was peripheral blood. This CDR3 is CASSFLRPGNEQFF. The CDR3 DNA follows: TGTGCCAGCAGTTTCTTGCGACCAGGCAATGAGCAGTTCTTC.